This TCR beta chain was sequenced during a study of shared clonotypes between healthy human individuals. Profiling relied on immunoSEQ multiplex PCR, and the TCRdb table lists in-frame clones only, not all of them. The sample records under 1 million clones, around 96% being singletons. Cells designated naive CD8 were CD45RO-negative and were positively selected for CCR7, with terminally differentiated effector memory CD45RA+ cells excluded. Looked up from germline, CDR1 is SGHVS and CDR2 is FNYEAQ. V gave up 5 bases and J gave up 7 bases; unmatched junction bases: 5. The CDR3 consists of 13 residues.

Sequenced: naive CD8+ T cells sorted from blood. This chain uses TRBV7-6 with TRBJ2-1, with 7 bases matching TRBD1. The TCR was taken from a man aged 25 to 40 in good health. The CDR3 region has the DNA TGTGCCAGCAGCCGACAGGGATTAAATGAGCAGTTCTTC. It yields the protein CASSRQGLNEQFF. Combining the CDR3 with reference TRBV7-6 and TRBJ2-1 gives the whole variable domain GAGVSQSPRYKVTKRGQDVALRCDPISGHVSLYWYRQALGQGPEFLTYFNYEAQQDKSGLPNDRFSAERPEGSISTLTIQRTEQRDSAMYRCASSRQGLNEQFFGPGTRLTVL.